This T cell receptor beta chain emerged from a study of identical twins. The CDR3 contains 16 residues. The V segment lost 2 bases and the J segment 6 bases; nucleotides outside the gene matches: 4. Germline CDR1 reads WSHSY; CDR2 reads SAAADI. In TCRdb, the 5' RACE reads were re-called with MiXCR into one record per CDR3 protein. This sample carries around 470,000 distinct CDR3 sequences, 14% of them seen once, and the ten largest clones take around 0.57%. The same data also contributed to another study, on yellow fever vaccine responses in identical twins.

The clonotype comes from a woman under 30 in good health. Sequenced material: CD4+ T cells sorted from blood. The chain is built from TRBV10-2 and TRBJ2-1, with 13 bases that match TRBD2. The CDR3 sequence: CASSEPRTSGGNEQFF. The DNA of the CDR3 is TGCGCCAGCAGTGAGCCGCGGACTAGCGGGGGCAATGAGCAGTTCTTC.